The 5 T cell receptor beta chains reported below all come from one sample, sequenced in a study of T cells in Graves' hyperthyroidism and ophthalmopathy. Amplification of TCR beta CDR3 regions was performed using RNA transcripts as template. A set of HTBI primers served as the primers for a first-round RT-PCR of the TCR CDR3. TCRdb reanalysed the multiplex PCR reads using MiXCR and keeps one entry per CDR3 protein. The table lists roughly 380,000 distinct CDR3 sequences, about a sixth of them singletons. Sequenced: blood. Every receptor here comes from a woman aged 40 to 55 with Graves' ophthalmopathy.

J is TRBJ2-7 and V is TRBV7-9; D remains ambiguous. Trimming shortened V by 4 bases and J by 6 bases, and 10 bases separated the two germline ends. Germline V gene lookup returns CDR1 SEHNR and CDR2 FQNEAQ (reference sequence). This CDR3 is 12 amino acids long. In DNA, the CDR3 is TGTGCCAGCAGCTCAAATTCGGGCGAGCAGTACTTC. This sequence encodes CASSSNSGEQYF.

This clonotype occurred many times. The chain joins TRBV11-2 to TRBJ2-7, with TRBD1 as a possible D gene (6 bases). This CDR3 has 13 residues. V shed 10 bases and J shed 0 bases, with 13 bases lying between them. In germline, CDR1 is SGHAT, CDR2 FQNNGV. The CDR3 is CATRDTISYEQYF. CDR3 bases: TGTGCCACCCGGGACACAATCTCCTACGAGCAGTACTTC.

This sequence joins TRBV20-1 and TRBJ2-7; 8 nucleotides match TRBD1. Germline V gene sequence: CDR1 DFQATT, CDR2 SNEGSKA (reference sequence). This CDR3 has 12 residues. V shed 1 base, J shed 6 bases, and the junction held 2 bases outside the gene matches. CDR3 in amino acids: CSARAGGGEQYF. The CDR3 DNA sequence: TGCAGTGCTAGAGCAGGGGGCGGCGAGCAGTACTTC.

This clonotype showed up many times. This sequence joins TRBV5-6 and TRBJ2-7, with D maybe TRBD1 (5 bases). Germline assignment: CDR1 SGHDT and CDR2 YYEEEE. V was shortened by 4 bases and J by 6 bases, with 11 bases between the two germline ends. The CDR3 has 12 amino acids. CDR3 DNA sequence: TGTGCCAGCAGCCACCCAGGGCCCGAGCAGTACTTC. Translation gives CASSHPGPEQYF.

This clonotype was observed many times. This chain connects TRBV19 to TRBJ1-5, with no clear D. V lost 5 bases and J 3 bases, leaving 14 bases between the germline ends. CDR3 size: 15 residues. CDR1 and CDR2 from the germline V gene are LNHDA and SQIVND (reference sequence). The CDR3 DNA reads as TGTGCCAGTAGTCTCGACGGTCTAGACAATCAGCCCCAGCATTTT. Residues: CASSLDGLDNQPQHF.